This T cell receptor (beta chain) comes out of a study of T cell repertoires in cytomegalovirus infection. MiXCR, applied by TCRdb to the reads, yields one record per CDR3 protein. The table shows 600,000 to 700,000 distinct CDR3 sequences, with around 35% occurring only once. The length of the CDR3 is 16 residues. CDR1 is KGHDR, CDR2 SFDVKD, per germline. V was pared by 2 bases and J by 4 bases, with 15 bases between. The table lists this clonotype with a few counts. As yet, its antigen is unknown. The TCR originated in a human donor in good health (CMV status not recorded). Some clones in this sample may be carry-over from other donors' samples. The V and J genes are TRBV24-1 and TRBJ2-3; TRBD1 is a possible D gene (5 bases). The source material was cultured PBMCs, sampled from culture after CMV antigen stimulation. For the CDR3, the DNA is TGTGCCACCAGTGATTCTGAAACAGGCCGGGCAGATACGCAGTATTTT. Translating gives CATSDSETGRADTQYF.